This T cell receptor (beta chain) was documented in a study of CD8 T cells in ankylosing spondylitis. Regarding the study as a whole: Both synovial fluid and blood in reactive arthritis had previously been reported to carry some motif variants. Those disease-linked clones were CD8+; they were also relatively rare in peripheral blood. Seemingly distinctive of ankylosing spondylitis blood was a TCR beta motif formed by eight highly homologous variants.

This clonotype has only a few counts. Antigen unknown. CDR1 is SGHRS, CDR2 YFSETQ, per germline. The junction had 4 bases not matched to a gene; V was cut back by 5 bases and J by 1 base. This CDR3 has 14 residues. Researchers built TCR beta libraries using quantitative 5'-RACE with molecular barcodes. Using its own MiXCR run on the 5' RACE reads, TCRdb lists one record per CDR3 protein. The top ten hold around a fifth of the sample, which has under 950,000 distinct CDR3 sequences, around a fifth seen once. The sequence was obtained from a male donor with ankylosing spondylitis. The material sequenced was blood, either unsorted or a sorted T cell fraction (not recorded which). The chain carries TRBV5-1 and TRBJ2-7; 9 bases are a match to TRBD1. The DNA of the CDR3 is TGCGCCAGCAGTACACAGGGGGCTTCCTACGAGCAGTACTTC. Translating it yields CASSTQGASYEQYF.